Shown below are 16 T cell receptor beta chains from a single sample sequenced in a study of blood T cells in healthy people across ages. Using a J-beta primer mix together with a sample-barcoded 5' primer, a second PCR was run for 7 to 11 cycles. Using its own MiXCR run on the 5' RACE reads, TCRdb lists one record per CDR3 protein. Seen here are about 830,000 distinct CDR3 sequences, about 62% observed once, and the top ten hold approximately 20%. The specimen sequenced was blood. The receptors come from a man aged 30 to 45 in good health.

In its sample, this clonotype was seen a few times. V and J are TRBV9 and TRBJ2-1; 9 bases align to TRBD1. The CDR3 contains 15 residues. Germline V gene sequence: CDR1 SGDLS, CDR2 YYNGEE. The junction had 12 bases not matched to a gene; V was cut back by 4 bases and J by 10 bases. The CDR3 nucleotides read TGTGCCAGCAGCCGGCCGGACAGGGGCGCTTGGGAGCAGTTCTTC. This encodes CASSRPDRGAWEQFF. Together with reference TRBV9 and TRBJ2-1, the CDR3 gives the full variable domain: DSGVTQTPKHLITATGQRVTLRCSPRSGDLSVYWYQQSLDQGLQFLIQYYNGEERAKGNILERFSAQQFPDLHSELNLSSLELGDSALYFCASSRPDRGAWEQFFGPGTRLTVL.

This sequence joins TRBV7-9 and TRBJ1-2; tentatively, D is TRBD1 (5 bases). Deletions cut 5 bases from V and 3 bases from J, with 25 bases between. Germline assignment: CDR1 SEHNR and CDR2 FQNEAQ (reference sequence). The CDR3 contains 18 residues. CDR3 DNA sequence: TGTGCCAGCAGCCCTTCCGAGAACGGGGGACGAAGCTACTATGGCTACACCTTC. Amino acids: CASSPSENGGRSYYGYTF.

The V gene is TRBV29-1, the J gene TRBJ2-3, with TRBD2 matching over 10 bases. V was clipped by 7 bases and J by 4 bases; unmatched bases: 14. The CDR3 is 16 residues long. Germline assignment: CDR1 SQVTM and CDR2 ANQGSEA. In DNA form, the CDR3 reads TGCAGCGCCGCAGGGGGACTAGCGCCGAAGGCAGATACGCAGTATTTT. Translated, it gives CSAAGGLAPKADTQYF.

The chain couples TRBV20-1 to TRBJ1-5, with D maybe TRBD1 (5 bases). Germline loops: CDR1 DFQATT, CDR2 SNEGSKA (reference sequence). The CDR3 has 16 amino acids. Trimming shortened V by 5 bases and J by 4 bases, and 21 bases separated the two germline ends. The DNA of the CDR3 is TGCAGTGCTGGCCGAGAGGGGCAGGGTTATAATCAGCCCCAGCATTTT. This sequence encodes CSAGREGQGYNQPQHF.

The chain combines TRBV7-9 with TRBJ2-5, with D unresolved. This CDR3 region has 14 residues. The V end lost 2 bases, the J end lost 3 bases, and 10 bases lay between the germline ends. Germline-derived CDR1 and CDR2 are SEHNR and FQNEAQ (reference sequence). As DNA, the CDR3 is TGTGCCAGCAGCTTAAGGGCCAGAGAAGAGACCCAGTACTTC. Encoded protein: CASSLRAREETQYF. The whole variable domain, filled in from reference TRBV7-9 and TRBJ2-5, reads DTGVSQNPRHKITKRGQNVTFRCDPISEHNRLYWYRQTLGQGPEFLTYFQNEAQLEKSRLLSDRFSAERPKGSFSTLEIQRTEQGDSAMYLCASSLRAREETQYFGPGTRLLVL.

This clonotype came up many times. This chain uses TRBV12-3 or TRBV12-4 with TRBJ2-1, with D perhaps matching TRBD2 (6 bases). This CDR3 contains 16 residues. V was cut by 4 bases and J by 1 base, with 14 bases left in between. The CDR3 reads CASSSFLGGSYNEQFF. CDR3 bases: TGTGCCAGCAGTTCCTTCTTGGGAGGATCCTACAATGAGCAGTTCTTC.

The chain carries TRBV12-3 or TRBV12-4 and TRBJ2-5; D is undetermined. The CDR3 consists of 14 residues. V gave up 1 base and J gave up 1 base, with 7 bases separating them. This CDR3 is CASSLGDTQETQYF. CDR3 bases: TGTGCCAGCAGTTTAGGAGACACCCAAGAGACCCAGTACTTC.

The chain uses TRBV5-6 and TRBJ2-3, with 11 bases that match TRBD2. CDR1 and CDR2 (germline): SGHDT, YYEEEE. The junction had 11 bases not matched to a gene; V was cut back by 3 bases and J by 2 bases. The CDR3 length is 18 residues. The CDR3 is CASSWEPGLAAPTDTQYF. For the CDR3, the DNA is TGTGCCAGCAGCTGGGAACCGGGACTAGCGGCACCCACAGATACGCAGTATTTT.

The chain joins TRBV6-6 to TRBJ2-5, with 14 bases lining up with TRBD2. The CDR3 covers 15 residues. The V gene end was trimmed by 6 bases and the J gene end by 4 bases; junction bases not matched to a gene: 4. Germline CDR1 MNHNY, CDR2 SVGAGI (reference sequence). In nucleotides, the CDR3 is TGTGCCAGCAGGGGACTAGCGGGGGAGAGAGAGACCCAGTACTTC. Translating gives CASRGLAGERETQYF.

This clonotype came up once. The chain combines TRBV20-1 with TRBJ2-2; TRBD1 might be the D (5 bases). Germline V lookup: CDR1 DFQATT, CDR2 SNEGSKA (reference sequence). The CDR3 loop spans 16 amino acids. V lost 0 bases, J lost 0 bases, and 11 bases lay in between. As DNA, the CDR3 is TGCAGTGCTAGAGATATTAAGGGGTCGAACACCGGGGAGCTGTTTTTT. This translates into CSARDIKGSNTGELFF.

This rearrangement joins TRBV2 to TRBJ2-7, with D uncertain. From germline, CDR1 is SNHLY and CDR2 FYNNEI. The CDR3 consists of 12 residues. V was cut by 7 bases and J by 1 base, with 8 bases left in between. The CDR3 DNA reads as TGTGCCAGCATCACAGATTCCTACGAGCAGTACTTC. Its protein product is CASITDSYEQYF.

The chain uses TRBV4-3 and TRBJ2-7; TRBD1 matches 10 bases. The CDR3 spans 15 residues. The J segment lost 2 bases and the V segment lost 4 bases, leaving 5 bases of the junction unmatched. From germline, CDR1 is LGHNA and CDR2 YSLEER. The CDR3 sequence is CASSRGTGATYEQYF. CDR3 coding DNA: TGCGCCAGCAGCCGAGGGACAGGGGCGACCTACGAGCAGTACTTC.

The V gene is TRBV6-6, the J gene TRBJ2-3; 12 bases agree with TRBD1. The CDR3 length is 16 residues. CDR1 and CDR2 from the germline V gene are MNHNY and SVGAGI (reference sequence). V dropped 1 base and J dropped 4; count of bases not matched to a gene: 3. CDR3 amino acids: CASSYFGTGGSDTQYF. CDR3 sequence (DNA): TGTGCCAGCAGTTACTTCGGGACAGGGGGCTCAGATACGCAGTATTTT.

At least ten counts were recorded for this clonotype. The V and J genes are TRBV11-2 and TRBJ2-5; a weak D match, TRBD2 (5 bases). The CDR3 is made up of 13 amino acids. V gave up 2 bases and J gave up 7 bases, with 11 bases separating them. Germline values: CDR1 SGHAT, CDR2 FQNNGV. CDR3 amino acids: CASSLMEDGTQYF. The CDR3 DNA reads as TGTGCCAGCAGCTTAATGGAGGACGGGACCCAGTACTTC.

The J gene is TRBJ2-7, the V gene TRBV4-2; the match to TRBD1 covers 9 bases. Germline V gene data show CDR1 as LGHNA and CDR2 as YNFKEQ. There are 15 residues in the CDR3. V shed 3 bases, J shed 3 bases, and the junction held 6 bases outside the gene matches. CDR3 amino acids: CASSQTGQGNYEQYF. The CDR3 DNA sequence: TGTGCCAGCAGCCAGACCGGACAGGGGAACTACGAGCAGTACTTC.

This clonotype showed up just a few times. The chain uses TRBV11-2 and TRBJ2-7, with D possibly TRBD1 on 5 matching bases. With 5 bases removed from V and 3 bases from J, the gap between germline ends came to 14 bases. Germline V gene sequence: CDR1 SGHAT, CDR2 FQNNGV. The CDR3 is 14 amino acids. The CDR3 region is CASSADNLVYEQYF. The CDR3 region has the DNA TGTGCCAGCAGCGCGGACAATCTAGTCTACGAGCAGTACTTC.